These T cell receptor beta chains were read from a single sample in a study of blood T cell repertoires in COVID-19. Some clones are missing from TCRdb's copy, which holds only in-frame ones; the method was immunoSEQ multiplex PCR. The sample shows approximately 100,000 clones, about 85% of them seen only once. Sequencing input: peripheral blood. These receptors originate from a man between 70 and 80 years old with acute or convalescent COVID-19. CDR3s include the opening cysteine and the closing phenylalanine or tryptophan.

TRBV6-6 CASSPTSGISTDTQYF
TRBV28 CASSSDRAPFF
TRBV6-5 CASSRAGGTGELFF
TRBV10-3 CAITAGGPGDTQYF
TRBV27 CASSPSRQGKPYEQYF
TRBV27 CASSPIGQARQSYEQYF
TRBV5-6 CASRRTDGNYGYTF
TRBV3-1/TRBV3-2 CASSQRTEAFF
TRBV28 CASSSAGGPNNEQFF
TRBV5-1 CASKPRLSSEGSGANVLTF
TRBV27 CASSPDRGKLPDTQYF
TRBV5-1 CASSSTLAGGLPDTQYF
TRBV10-1 CASSEGTLQPQHF
TRBV6-2/TRBV6-3 CASSSASSYEQYF
TRBV3-1/TRBV3-2 CASSQDLGGEDARPNEQFF
TRBV19 CASSMEQAYGYTF
TRBV7-8 CASSPGGAEKLFF
TRBV10-1 CASSESLGQGTDTQYF
TRBV18 CASSPPEREETQYF
TRBV5-1 CASSEERGQETQYF
TRBV15 CATTPRTGYYNEQFF
TRBV29-1 CSVEFLIQGAGNTIYF
TRBV30 CAWDAGGGGPSGSGTQYF
TRBV27 CASSLKDTHGETQYF
TRBV19 CASTSDSFGYTF